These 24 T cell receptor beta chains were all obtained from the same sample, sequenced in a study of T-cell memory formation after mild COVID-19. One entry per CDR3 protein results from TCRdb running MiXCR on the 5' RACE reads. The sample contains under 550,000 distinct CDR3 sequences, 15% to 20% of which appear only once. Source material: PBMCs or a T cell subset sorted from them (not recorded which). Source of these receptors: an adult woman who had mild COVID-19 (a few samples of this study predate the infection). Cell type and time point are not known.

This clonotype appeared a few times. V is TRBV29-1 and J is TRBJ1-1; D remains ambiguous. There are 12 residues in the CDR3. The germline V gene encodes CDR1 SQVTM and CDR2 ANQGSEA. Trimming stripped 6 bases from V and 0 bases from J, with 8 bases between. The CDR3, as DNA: TGCAGCGTCCGACGGATGAACACTGAAGCTTTCTTT. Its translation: CSVRRMNTEAFF. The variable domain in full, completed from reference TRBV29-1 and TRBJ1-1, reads SAVISQKPSRDICQRGTSLTIQCQVDSQVTMMFWYRQQPGQSLTLIATANQGSEATYESGFVIDKFPISRPNLTFSTLTVSNMSPEDSSIYLCSVRRMNTEAFFGQGTRLTVV.

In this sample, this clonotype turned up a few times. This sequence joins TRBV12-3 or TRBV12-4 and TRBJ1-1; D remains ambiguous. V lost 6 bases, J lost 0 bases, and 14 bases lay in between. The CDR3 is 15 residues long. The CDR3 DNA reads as TGTGCCAGCAGCATATTACCCTCTATGAACACTGAAGCTTTCTTT. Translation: CASSILPSMNTEAFF.

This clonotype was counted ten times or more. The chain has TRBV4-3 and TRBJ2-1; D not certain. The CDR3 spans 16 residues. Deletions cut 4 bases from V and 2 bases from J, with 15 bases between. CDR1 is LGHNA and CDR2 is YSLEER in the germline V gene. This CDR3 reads CASSPEGRMTYNEQFF. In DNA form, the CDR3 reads TGCGCCAGCAGCCCCGAAGGGCGGATGACCTACAATGAGCAGTTCTTC.

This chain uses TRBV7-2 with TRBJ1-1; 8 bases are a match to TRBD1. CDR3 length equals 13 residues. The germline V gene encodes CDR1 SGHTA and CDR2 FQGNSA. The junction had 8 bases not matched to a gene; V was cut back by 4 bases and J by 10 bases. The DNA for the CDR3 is TGTGCCAGCAGCTCCAGGGGGCTAGAGCGAGCTTTCTTT. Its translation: CASSSRGLERAFF.

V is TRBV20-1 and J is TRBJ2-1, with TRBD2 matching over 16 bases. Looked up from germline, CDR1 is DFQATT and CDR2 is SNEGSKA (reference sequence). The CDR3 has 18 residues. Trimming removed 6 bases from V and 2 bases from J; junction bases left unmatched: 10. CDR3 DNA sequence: TGCAGTGCCGACGGGACTAGCGGGGGGGTATTCGCCTACAATGAGCAGTTCTTC. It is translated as CSADGTSGGVFAYNEQFF.

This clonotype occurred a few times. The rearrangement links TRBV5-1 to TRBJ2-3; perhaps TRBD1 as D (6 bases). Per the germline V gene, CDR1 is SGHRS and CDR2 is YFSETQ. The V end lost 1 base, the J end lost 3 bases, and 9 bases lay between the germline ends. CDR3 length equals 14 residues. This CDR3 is CASSLRGTTDTQYF. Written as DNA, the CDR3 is TGCGCCAGCAGCTTGAGGGGGACGACAGATACGCAGTATTTT. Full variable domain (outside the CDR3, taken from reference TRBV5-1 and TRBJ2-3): KAGVTQTPRYLIKTRGQQVTLSCSPISGHRSVSWYQQTPGQGLQFLFEYFSETQRNKGNFPGRFSGRQFSNSRSEMNVSTLELGDSALYLCASSLRGTTDTQYFGPGTRLTVL.

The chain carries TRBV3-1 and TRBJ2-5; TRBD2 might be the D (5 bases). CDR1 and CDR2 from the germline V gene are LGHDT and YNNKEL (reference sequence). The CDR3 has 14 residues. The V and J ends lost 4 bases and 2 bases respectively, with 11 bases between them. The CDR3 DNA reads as TGTGCCAGCAGCCGTCAGAGCGGACAAGAGACCCAGTACTTC. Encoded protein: CASSRQSGQETQYF.

Here the CDR3 reads CATLAGATDTQYF. In nucleotides, the CDR3 is TGTGCCACCTTAGCGGGAGCCACAGATACGCAGTATTTT. The chain couples TRBV2 to TRBJ2-3; 9 bases fit TRBD2. This CDR3 is built from 13 residues. Germline CDR1 is SNHLY and CDR2 is FYNNEI. The ends lost 10 bases at V and 2 bases at J; junction bases unmatched: 4.

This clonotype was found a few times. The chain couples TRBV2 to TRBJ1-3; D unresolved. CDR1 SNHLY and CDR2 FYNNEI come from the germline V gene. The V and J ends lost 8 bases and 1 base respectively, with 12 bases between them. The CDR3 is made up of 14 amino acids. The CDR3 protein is CASGLGRSGNTIYF. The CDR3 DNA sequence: TGTGCCAGCGGATTGGGCAGGTCTGGAAACACCATATATTTT.

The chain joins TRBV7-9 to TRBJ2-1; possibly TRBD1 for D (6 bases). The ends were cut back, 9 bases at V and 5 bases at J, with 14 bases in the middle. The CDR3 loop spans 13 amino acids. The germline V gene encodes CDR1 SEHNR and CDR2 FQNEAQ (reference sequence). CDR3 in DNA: TGTGCCAGTGGGTTACAGGGAAACAATGAGCAGTTCTTC. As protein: CASGLQGNNEQFF.

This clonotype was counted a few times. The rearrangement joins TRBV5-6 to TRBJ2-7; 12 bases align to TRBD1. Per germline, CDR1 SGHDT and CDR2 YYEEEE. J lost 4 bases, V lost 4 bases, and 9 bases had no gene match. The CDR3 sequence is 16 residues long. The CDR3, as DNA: TGTGCCAGCAGCGCAGGGGACAGGGGGCCACATTACGAGCAGTACTTC. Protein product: CASSAGDRGPHYEQYF.

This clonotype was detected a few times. CDR3 amino acids: CASTRRGGYGYTF. The CDR3, as DNA: TGTGCCAGCACAAGGAGGGGAGGCTATGGCTACACCTTC. The V gene is TRBV12-3 or TRBV12-4, the J gene TRBJ1-2; D is perhaps TRBD1 (5 bases). This CDR3 has 13 amino acids. V was cut by 7 bases and J by 4 bases, with 13 bases left in between.

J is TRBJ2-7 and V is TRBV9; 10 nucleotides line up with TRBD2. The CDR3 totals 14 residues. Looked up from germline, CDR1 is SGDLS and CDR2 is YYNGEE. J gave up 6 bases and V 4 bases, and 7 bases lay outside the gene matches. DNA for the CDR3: TGTGCCAGCAGCCCTAGCGGGAGTAGCGGCGAGCAGTACTTC. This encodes CASSPSGSSGEQYF.

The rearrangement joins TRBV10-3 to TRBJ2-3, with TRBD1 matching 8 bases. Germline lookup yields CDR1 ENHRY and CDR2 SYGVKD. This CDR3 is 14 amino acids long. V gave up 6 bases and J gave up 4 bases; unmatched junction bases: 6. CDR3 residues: CAIRGQGGADTQYF. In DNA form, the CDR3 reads TGTGCCATCAGAGGACAGGGTGGGGCAGATACGCAGTATTTT.

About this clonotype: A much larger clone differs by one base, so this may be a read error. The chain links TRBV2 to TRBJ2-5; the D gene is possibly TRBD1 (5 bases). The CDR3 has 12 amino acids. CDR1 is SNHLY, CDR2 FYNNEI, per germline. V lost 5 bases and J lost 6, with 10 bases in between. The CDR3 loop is CASSWQGKTQYF. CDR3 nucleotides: TGTGCCAGCAGTTGGCAGGGAAAGACCCAGTACTTC.

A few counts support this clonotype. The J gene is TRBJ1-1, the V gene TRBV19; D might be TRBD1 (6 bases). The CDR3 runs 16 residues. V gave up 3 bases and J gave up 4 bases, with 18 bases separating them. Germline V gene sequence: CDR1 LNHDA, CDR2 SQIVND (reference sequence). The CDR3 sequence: CASSILSKGGSTEAFF. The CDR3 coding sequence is TGTGCCAGTAGTATCTTATCTAAGGGGGGTTCCACTGAAGCTTTCTTT. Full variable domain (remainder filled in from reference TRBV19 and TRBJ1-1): DGGITQSPKYLFRKEGQNVTLSCEQNLNHDAMYWYRQDPGQGLRLIYYSQIVNDFQKGDIAEGYSVSREKKESFPLTVTSAQKNPTAFYLCASSILSKGGSTEAFFGQGTRLTVV.

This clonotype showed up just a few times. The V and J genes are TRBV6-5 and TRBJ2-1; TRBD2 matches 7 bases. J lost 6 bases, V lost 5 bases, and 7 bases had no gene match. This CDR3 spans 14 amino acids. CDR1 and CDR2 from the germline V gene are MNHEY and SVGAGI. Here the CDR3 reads CASSPGLPPNEQFF. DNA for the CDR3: TGTGCCAGCAGTCCGGGACTACCCCCCAATGAGCAGTTCTTC.

DNA for the CDR3: TGTGCCACCAGCAGGAAGGATCAGCCCCAGCATTTT. Translating gives CATSRKDQPQHF. This chain uses TRBV15 with TRBJ1-5; no firm D call. Deletions cut 3 bases from V and 5 bases from J, with 5 bases between. The V gene's germline CDR1 is LNHNV and CDR2 YYDKDF (reference sequence). This CDR3 spans 12 amino acids. The full variable domain, its missing parts supplied by reference TRBV15 and TRBJ1-5, is DAMVIQNPRYQVTQFGKPVTLSCSQTLNHNVMYWYQQKSSQAPKLLFHYYDKDFNNEADTPDNFQSRRPNTSFCFLDIRSPGLGDTAMYLCATSRKDQPQHFGDGTRLSIL.

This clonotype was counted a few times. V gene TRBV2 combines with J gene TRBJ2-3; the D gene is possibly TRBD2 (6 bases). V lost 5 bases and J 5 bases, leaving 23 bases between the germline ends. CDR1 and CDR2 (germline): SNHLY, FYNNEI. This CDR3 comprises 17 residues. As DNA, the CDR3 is TGTGCCAGCAGTCCCACCATCCTTTGGTCGGGAGAAGATACGCAGTATTTT. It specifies CASSPTILWSGEDTQYF.

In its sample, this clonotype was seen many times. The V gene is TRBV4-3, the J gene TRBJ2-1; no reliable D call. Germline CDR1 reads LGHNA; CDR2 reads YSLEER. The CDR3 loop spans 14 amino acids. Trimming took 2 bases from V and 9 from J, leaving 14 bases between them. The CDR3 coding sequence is TGCGCCAGCAGCCAAATCCCCTTCGGACCTGAGCAGTTCTTC. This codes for CASSQIPFGPEQFF.

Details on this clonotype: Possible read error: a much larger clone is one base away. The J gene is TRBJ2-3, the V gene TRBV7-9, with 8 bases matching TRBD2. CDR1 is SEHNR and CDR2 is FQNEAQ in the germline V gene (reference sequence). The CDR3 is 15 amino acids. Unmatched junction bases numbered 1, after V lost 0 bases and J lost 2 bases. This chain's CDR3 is CASSLASGNTDTQYF. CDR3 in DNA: TGTGCCAGCAGCTTAGCTAGCGGGAACACAGATACGCAGTATTTT.

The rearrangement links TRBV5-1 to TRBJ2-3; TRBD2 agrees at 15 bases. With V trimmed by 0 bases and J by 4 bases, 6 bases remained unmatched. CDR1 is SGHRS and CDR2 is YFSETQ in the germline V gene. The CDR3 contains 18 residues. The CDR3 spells CASSLGTSGRAGSDTQYF. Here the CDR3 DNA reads TGCGCCAGCAGCTTGGGGACTAGCGGGAGGGCCGGGTCAGATACGCAGTATTTT.

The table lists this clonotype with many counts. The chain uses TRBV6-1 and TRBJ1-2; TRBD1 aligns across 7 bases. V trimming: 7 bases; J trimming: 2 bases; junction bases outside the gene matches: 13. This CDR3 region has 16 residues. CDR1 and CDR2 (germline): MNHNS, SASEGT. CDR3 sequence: CASIPDHRGGNYGYTF. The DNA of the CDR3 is TGTGCCAGCATCCCTGACCACAGGGGAGGGAACTATGGCTACACCTTC.

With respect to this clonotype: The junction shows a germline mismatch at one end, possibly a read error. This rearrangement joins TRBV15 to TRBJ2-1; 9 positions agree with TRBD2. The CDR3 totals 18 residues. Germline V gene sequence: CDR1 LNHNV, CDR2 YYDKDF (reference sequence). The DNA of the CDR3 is TGTGCAACCAGCAGAGATCGGCCCGTAGCGGGGGTAGGTAATGAGCAGTTCTTC. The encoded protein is CATSRDRPVAGVGNEQFF. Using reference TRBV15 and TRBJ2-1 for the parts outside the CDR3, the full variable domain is DAMVIQNPRYQVTQFGKPVTLSCSQTLNHNVMYWYQQKSSQAPKLLFHYYDKDFNNEADTPDNFQSRRPNTSFCFLDIRSPGLGDTAMYLCATSRDRPVAGVGNEQFFGPGTRLTVL.